Listed below are T cell receptor beta chains from one sample, sequenced in a study of blood T cell repertoires in COVID-19. Clones were sequenced by immunoSEQ multiplex PCR, and TCRdb holds only the in-frame ones, with some missing. The profile shows 110,000 or so clones, roughly 85% of them singletons. Sample: peripheral blood. All receptors come from a human donor in a cohort sampled during active COVID-19. The conserved cysteine and the conserved F or W are not part of the CDR3 here.

v_gene: TRBV14; j_gene: TRBJ1-2; CDR3aa: ASSQASGTSGYT
v_gene: TRBV14; j_gene: TRBJ2-5; CDR3aa: ASSQELVIAGGQETQY
v_gene: TRBV6-5; j_gene: TRBJ2-6; CDR3aa: ASRQGLRANVLT
v_gene: TRBV7-8; j_gene: TRBJ2-3; CDR3aa: ASSLAGGPGTDTQY
v_gene: TRBV7-9; j_gene: TRBJ1-1; CDR3aa: ASFLNTEAF
v_gene: TRBV29-1; j_gene: TRBJ1-2; CDR3aa: SAQGADGYT
v_gene: TRBV11-3; j_gene: TRBJ2-2; CDR3aa: ASSPGNTGELF
v_gene: TRBV4-1; j_gene: TRBJ2-7; CDR3aa: ASSQEKGLY
v_gene: TRBV29-1; j_gene: TRBJ2-1; CDR3aa: SVEGASGRWNEQF
v_gene: TRBV5-8; j_gene: TRBJ2-7; CDR3aa: ASSLKRLITYEQY
v_gene: TRBV10-2; j_gene: TRBJ2-7; CDR3aa: ASSEAPTGRDYEQY
v_gene: TRBV2; j_gene: TRBJ2-2; CDR3aa: ASSDIGQGLAGELF
v_gene: TRBV29-1; j_gene: TRBJ1-1; CDR3aa: SVKPPPGYTEAF
v_gene: TRBV30; j_gene: TRBJ2-1; CDR3aa: AWSVLFGLAGDSSYNEQF
v_gene: TRBV7-2; j_gene: TRBJ1-4; CDR3aa: ASSPEGAGEKLF
v_gene: TRBV3-1/TRBV3-2; j_gene: TRBJ1-6; CDR3aa: ASSQGEQGVSSPLH
v_gene: TRBV5-1; j_gene: TRBJ2-5; CDR3aa: ASNTGQETQY
v_gene: TRBV10-3; j_gene: TRBJ2-2; CDR3aa: AARSGQGVGTGELF
v_gene: TRBV29-1; j_gene: TRBJ2-2; CDR3aa: SVGVTGELF
v_gene: TRBV6-6; j_gene: TRBJ1-2; CDR3aa: ASTYGDRAYGYT
v_gene: TRBV18; j_gene: TRBJ2-1; CDR3aa: ASSSEREKGNEQF
v_gene: TRBV28; j_gene: TRBJ1-3; CDR3aa: ASSFTLQGSSGNTIY